These 9 T cell receptor beta chains share one sample of origin, sequenced in a study of blood T cell repertoires in COVID-19. Generated by immunoSEQ multiplex PCR, the TCRdb table keeps only in-frame clones and is missing some. Of roughly 150,000 clones in the sample, roughly 84% are singletons; the top ten hold roughly 9.8%. Sequenced input: peripheral blood. Receptor source: a woman between 45 and 65 years old with acute or convalescent COVID-19.

The chain links TRBV7-2 to TRBJ2-3, with 10 bases aligning to TRBD2. The CDR3 totals 15 residues. The V segment lost 4 bases and the J segment 13 bases; nucleotides outside the gene matches: 14. Germline CDR1 and CDR2: SGHTA and FQGNSA. The CDR3 DNA sequence: TGTGCCAGCAGCTCTACTAACTCCGGAGCGGGGGGGAAGTATTTT. Its protein product is CASSSTNSGAGGKYF.

The rearrangement joins TRBV28 to TRBJ1-5, with 9 nucleotides matching TRBD1. The germline V gene has CDR1 MDHEN and CDR2 SYDVKM. The CDR3 totals 19 residues. The V segment lost 9 bases and the J segment 1 base; nucleotides outside the gene matches: 19. In nucleotides, the CDR3 is TGTGCCAGTCATTCCCCCGGGACAGGGACTTTCCGAAGCAATCAGCCCCAGCATTTT. This sequence encodes CASHSPGTGTFRSNQPQHF.

Turning to this clone: Sequence at one end of the junction differs from germline and may be a read error. V is TRBV18 and J is TRBJ2-1, with 8 bases aligning to TRBD1. Germline assignment: CDR1 KGHSH and CDR2 LQKENI. The CDR3 loop spans 15 amino acids. The CDR3 region has the DNA TGTGCCAGCTCATCACCGGGACAGGCCTACAATGAGCAGTTCTTC. The encoded protein is CASSSPGQAYNEQFF.

CDR3 coding DNA: TGTGCCAGCAGCAAACAAGGGGGACTAGCTTTCTACAATGAGCAGTTCTTC. Encoded protein: CASSKQGGLAFYNEQFF. This chain uses TRBV9 with TRBJ2-1; 9 bases are shared with TRBD2. Germline V lookup: CDR1 SGDLS, CDR2 YYNGEE. The CDR3 has 17 residues. With 4 bases clipped from V and 3 bases from J, the junction kept 11 bases outside the gene matches. Looking up the rest from reference TRBV9 and TRBJ2-1 gives the full variable domain: DSGVTQTPKHLITATGQRVTLRCSPRSGDLSVYWYQQSLDQGLQFLIQYYNGEERAKGNILERFSAQQFPDLHSELNLSSLELGDSALYFCASSKQGGLAFYNEQFFGPGTRLTVL.

The rearrangement joins TRBV2 to TRBJ2-1; 15 bases agree with TRBD2. CDR3 size: 16 residues. Germline V lookup: CDR1 SNHLY, CDR2 FYNNEI. Germline trimming cut 6 bases from V and 7 bases from J; bases unmatched to any gene: 7. CDR3 sequence: CASRPRTSGGANEQFF. CDR3 coding DNA: TGTGCCAGCAGACCTAGGACTAGCGGGGGGGCGAATGAGCAGTTCTTC. Drawing the rest from reference TRBV2 and TRBJ2-1, the complete variable domain is EPEVTQTPSHQVTQMGQEVILRCVPISNHLYFYWYRQILGQKVEFLVSFYNNEISEKSEIFDDQFSVERPDGSNFTLKIRSTKLEDSAMYFCASRPRTSGGANEQFFGPGTRLTVL.

V and J are TRBV28 and TRBJ1-4, with D unresolved. V was cut by 2 bases and J by 11 bases, with 12 bases left in between. This CDR3 has 13 amino acids. Germline CDR1 MDHEN, CDR2 SYDVKM. DNA for the CDR3: TGTGCCAGCAGTTTAATCGCCCCGGGGAAACTGTTTTTT. It encodes CASSLIAPGKLFF. Together with reference TRBV28 and TRBJ1-4, the CDR3 gives the full variable domain: DVKVTQSSRYLVKRTGEKVFLECVQDMDHENMFWYRQDPGLGLRLIYFSYDVKMKEKGDIPEGYSVSREKKERFSLILESASTNQTSMYLCASSLIAPGKLFFGSGTQLSVL.

The chain couples TRBV28 to TRBJ2-1; maybe TRBD2 (5 bases). V lost 4 bases and J 5 bases, leaving 12 bases between the germline ends. The CDR3 contains 14 residues. Germline-derived CDR1 and CDR2 are MDHEN and SYDVKM. CDR3 amino acids: CASSSLAFDNEQFF. In DNA, the CDR3 is TGTGCCAGCAGTTCGTTAGCGTTTGACAATGAGCAGTTCTTC.

The genes are TRBV9 and TRBJ2-2; 13 bases are a match to TRBD2. This CDR3 is built from 16 residues. Per germline, CDR1 SGDLS and CDR2 YYNGEE. The V gene end was trimmed by 1 base and the J gene end by 6 bases; junction bases not matched to a gene: 3. CDR3 DNA sequence: TGTGCCAGCAGCGTAACTAGCGGGGGGGGCGCCGGGGAGCTGTTTTTT. It specifies CASSVTSGGGAGELFF.

This chain uses TRBV11-3 with TRBJ2-4; 10 nucleotides match TRBD1. This CDR3 comprises 16 residues. J lost 3 bases, V lost 5 bases, and 7 bases had no gene match. Germline values: CDR1 SGHNT, CDR2 YENEEA. CDR3 residues: CASSPGTGVGKNIQYF. CDR3 bases: TGTGCCAGCAGCCCCGGGACAGGGGTCGGCAAAAACATTCAGTACTTC.